This TCR beta chain appears in the sequencing data of a study of T-cell memory formation after mild COVID-19. Study results and caveats: In second-wave clones peaking day 37, SARS-CoV-2 specificity remained unconfirmed. Clones contracting over day 15 to 85 were CD4/CD8 balanced, with later expanders leaning CD4+. Contracting CD8+ clones were enriched in EMRA, CD4+ mainly in CM and EM.

Comments on this clonotype: The antigen is unknown.

This CDR3 is 14 amino acids long. Trimming pared 0 bases from V and 7 bases from J, leaving 10 bases between. Germline CDR1 and CDR2: SGHRS and YFSETQ. Each CDR3 protein is one row after TCRdb ran MiXCR on the 5' RACE reads. The sample records about 130,000 distinct CDR3 sequences, about 5.9% being singletons. Input material: PBMCs or a T cell subset sorted from them (not recorded which). The chain is built from TRBV5-1 and TRBJ2-2, with D perhaps TRBD2 (5 bases). The sequence derives from an adult woman who had mild COVID-19 (a few samples of this study predate the infection). Cell type and time point are not known. The CDR3 DNA is TGCGCCAGCAGCTTGGAGGCAGGAGGCGGGGAGCTGTTTTTT. Amino acid sequence: CASSLEAGGGELFF.